This paragraph reports one T cell receptor beta chain. Its antigen is not known. The germline V gene has CDR1 SGHTA and CDR2 FQGNSA. The CDR3 totals 14 residues. V lost 4 bases and J 5 bases, leaving 14 bases between the germline ends. TCRdb recomputed calls from the 5' RACE reads with MiXCR, one row per CDR3 protein. The sample holds about 320,000 distinct CDR3 sequences, about 11% seen once. The sample belongs to a study of T cells after yellow fever vaccination. The study, taken as a whole, reports: In post-booster samples, most primary-vaccination clones reappeared (approximately 96% CD4, nearly 90% CD8).

The chain uses TRBV7-2 and TRBJ2-5; D gene ambiguous. The sample in question was CD4+ T cells sorted from PBMCs, obtained 45 days after the yellow fever booster vaccination. The receptor comes from a man aged 18 to 35 who received the YFV17D yellow fever vaccine. The DNA of the CDR3 is TGTGCCAGCAGCTCACCTAGGTCTGGGGAGACCCAGTACTTC. As protein: CASSSPRSGETQYF.